The rows below give T cell receptor beta chains drawn from one sample of a study of T cell responses to AZD1222 COVID-19 vaccine. TCRdb's table, derived via immunoSEQ multiplex PCR, lists solely in-frame clones and lacks some. The repertoire holds about 130,000 clones, with approximately 88% as singletons. The specimen was peripheral blood, collected on day 0 of AZD1222 vaccination. The receptors come from an adult in good health. The CDR3 runs from the conserved cysteine through the conserved F or W. Fields, in order: clone size, J gene, D gene, CDR3 length, V gene, CDR3 protein, CDR3 DNA. D genes are given only for firm matches. Clone size, where shown, is once, few, many, or a class for clones that have expanded.

clone_size: .
j_call: TRBJ2-3
d_call: .
cdr3_length: 12
v_call: TRBV5-1
cdr3_aa: CASSPPGDTQYF
cdr3_nt: TGCGCCAGCAGCCCGCCCGGAGATACGCAGTATTTT

clone_size: .
j_call: TRBJ1-2
d_call: .
cdr3_length: 13
v_call: TRBV7-3
cdr3_aa: CASSLERGGSYTF
cdr3_nt: TGTGCCAGCAGCTTAGAGAGGGGTGGAAGCTACACCTTC

clone_size: .
j_call: TRBJ2-1
d_call: .
cdr3_length: 16
v_call: TRBV11-2
cdr3_aa: CASSLGGIPSYNEQFF
cdr3_nt: TGTGCCAGCAGCTTAGGGGGTATCCCCTCCTACAATGAGCAGTTCTTC

clone_size: .
j_call: TRBJ2-3
d_call: .
cdr3_length: 11
v_call: TRBV5-1
cdr3_aa: CASSDVDTQYF
cdr3_nt: TGCGCCAGCAGCGACGTAGATACGCAGTATTTT

clone_size: .
j_call: TRBJ2-2
d_call: TRBD1
cdr3_length: 15
v_call: TRBV9
cdr3_aa: CASSVGGGNTGELFF
cdr3_nt: TGTGCCAGCAGCGTAGGAGGGGGCAATACCGGGGAGCTGTTTTTT

clone_size: .
j_call: TRBJ1-5
d_call: .
cdr3_length: 16
v_call: TRBV19
cdr3_aa: CASSIGGGGSNQPQHF
cdr3_nt: TGTGCCAGTAGTATAGGTGGAGGGGGTAGCAATCAGCCCCAGCATTTT

clone_size: .
j_call: TRBJ1-2
d_call: .
cdr3_length: 13
v_call: TRBV6-2/TRBV6-3
cdr3_aa: CASTPSSNRGYTF
cdr3_nt: TGTGCCAGCACCCCCTCTTCTAACAGGGGCTACACCTTC

clone_size: few
j_call: TRBJ1-3
d_call: .
cdr3_length: 14
v_call: TRBV7-8
cdr3_aa: CASSQDRTGNTIYF
cdr3_nt: TGTGCCAGCAGCCAAGACCGGACTGGAAACACCATATATTTT

clone_size: .
j_call: TRBJ2-3
d_call: .
cdr3_length: 16
v_call: TRBV7-2
cdr3_aa: CASSLSSSGSTDTQYF
cdr3_nt: TGTGCCAGCAGCTTAAGTAGTAGCGGAAGCACAGATACGCAGTATTTT

clone_size: .
j_call: TRBJ2-1
d_call: TRBD2
cdr3_length: 15
v_call: TRBV4-2
cdr3_aa: CASSQGSGGAHEQFF
cdr3_nt: TGTGCCAGCAGCCAAGGTAGCGGGGGGGCCCATGAGCAGTTCTTC

clone_size: .
j_call: TRBJ2-7
d_call: .
cdr3_length: 14
v_call: TRBV6-5
cdr3_aa: CASTSAASSYEQYF
cdr3_nt: TGTGCCAGCACATCGGCGGCGAGCTCCTACGAGCAGTACTTC